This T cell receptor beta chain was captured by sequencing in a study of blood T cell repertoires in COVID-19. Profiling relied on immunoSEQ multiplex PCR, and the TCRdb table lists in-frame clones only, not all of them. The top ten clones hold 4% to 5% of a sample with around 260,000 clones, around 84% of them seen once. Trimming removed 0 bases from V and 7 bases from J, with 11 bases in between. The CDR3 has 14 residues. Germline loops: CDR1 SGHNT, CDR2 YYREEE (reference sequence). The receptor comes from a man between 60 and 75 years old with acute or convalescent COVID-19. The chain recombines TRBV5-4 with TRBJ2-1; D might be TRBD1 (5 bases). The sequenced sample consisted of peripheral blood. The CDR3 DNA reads TGTGCCAGCAGCTTGGTGGCAGGGAATAATGAGCAGTTCTTC. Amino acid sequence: CASSLVAGNNEQFF. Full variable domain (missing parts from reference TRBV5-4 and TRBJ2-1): ETGVTQSPTHLIKTRGQQVTLRCSSQSGHNTVSWYQQALGQGPQFIFQYYREEENGRGNFPPRFSGLQFPNYSSELNVNALELDDSALYLCASSLVAGNNEQFFGPGTRLTVL.